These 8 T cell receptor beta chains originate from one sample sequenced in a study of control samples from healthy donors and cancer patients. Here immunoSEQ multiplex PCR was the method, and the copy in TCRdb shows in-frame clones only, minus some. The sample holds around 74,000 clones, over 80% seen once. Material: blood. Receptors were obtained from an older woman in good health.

Written as DNA, the CDR3 is TGTGCCTCAGAGTCCGGGACACGTAACTATGGCTACACCTTC. This translates into CASESGTRNYGYTF. The chain carries TRBV10-3 and TRBJ1-2; perhaps TRBD1 as D (6 bases). This CDR3 comprises 14 residues. The germline V gene encodes CDR1 ENHRY and CDR2 SYGVKD. The V gene lost 11 bases and the J gene lost 1 base, with 17 bases spanning the gap.

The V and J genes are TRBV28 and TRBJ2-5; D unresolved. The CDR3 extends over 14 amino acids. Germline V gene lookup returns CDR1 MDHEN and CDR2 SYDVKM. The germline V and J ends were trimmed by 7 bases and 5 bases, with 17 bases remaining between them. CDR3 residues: CASTEGLSVETQYF. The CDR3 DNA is TGTGCCAGCACCGAAGGGTTATCAGTGGAGACCCAGTACTTC. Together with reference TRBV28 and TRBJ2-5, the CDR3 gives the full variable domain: DVKVTQSSRYLVKRTGEKVFLECVQDMDHENMFWYRQDPGLGLRLIYFSYDVKMKEKGDIPEGYSVSREKKERFSLILESASTNQTSMYLCASTEGLSVETQYFGPGTRLLVL.

The DNA for the CDR3 is TGTGCGTCCGCCACGGGGGTGGTAGGCTATGGCTACACCTTC. Protein sequence: CASATGVVGYGYTF. The chain employs TRBV10-3 and TRBJ1-2, with D maybe TRBD1 (5 bases). Germline assignment: CDR1 ENHRY and CDR2 SYGVKD. This CDR3 is built from 14 residues.

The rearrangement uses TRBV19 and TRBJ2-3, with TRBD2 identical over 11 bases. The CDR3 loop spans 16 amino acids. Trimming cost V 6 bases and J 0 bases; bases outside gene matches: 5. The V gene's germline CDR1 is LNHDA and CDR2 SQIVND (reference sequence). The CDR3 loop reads CASSQRLAGSTDTQYF. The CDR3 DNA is TGTGCCAGTAGCCAAAGACTAGCGGGGAGCACAGATACGCAGTATTTT.

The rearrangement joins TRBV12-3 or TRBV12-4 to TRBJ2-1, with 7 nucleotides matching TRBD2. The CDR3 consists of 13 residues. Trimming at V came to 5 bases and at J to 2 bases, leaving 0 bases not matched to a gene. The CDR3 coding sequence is TGTGCCAGCAGTCGGGGGGCCTACAATGAGCAGTTCTTC. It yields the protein CASSRGAYNEQFF.

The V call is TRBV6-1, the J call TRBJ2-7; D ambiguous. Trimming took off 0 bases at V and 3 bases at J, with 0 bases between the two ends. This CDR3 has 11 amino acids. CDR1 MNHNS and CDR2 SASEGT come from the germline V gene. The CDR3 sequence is CASSEAYEQYF. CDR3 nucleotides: TGTGCCAGCAGTGAAGCCTACGAGCAGTACTTC.

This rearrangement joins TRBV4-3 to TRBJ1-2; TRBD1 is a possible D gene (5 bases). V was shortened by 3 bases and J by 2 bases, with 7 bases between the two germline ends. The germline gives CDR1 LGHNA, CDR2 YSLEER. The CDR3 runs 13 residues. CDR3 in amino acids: CASSHQGNYGYTF. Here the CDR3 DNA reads TGCGCCAGCAGCCACCAGGGCAACTATGGCTACACCTTC.

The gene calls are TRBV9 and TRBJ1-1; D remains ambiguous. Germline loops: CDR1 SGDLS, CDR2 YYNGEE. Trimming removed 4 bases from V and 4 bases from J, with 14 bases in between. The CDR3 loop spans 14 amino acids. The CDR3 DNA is TGTGCCAGCAGCAAGACCGGAACGAGCACTGAAGCTTTCTTT. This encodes CASSKTGTSTEAFF. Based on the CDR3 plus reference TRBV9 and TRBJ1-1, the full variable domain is DSGVTQTPKHLITATGQRVTLRCSPRSGDLSVYWYQQSLDQGLQFLIQYYNGEERAKGNILERFSAQQFPDLHSELNLSSLELGDSALYFCASSKTGTSTEAFFGQGTRLTVV.